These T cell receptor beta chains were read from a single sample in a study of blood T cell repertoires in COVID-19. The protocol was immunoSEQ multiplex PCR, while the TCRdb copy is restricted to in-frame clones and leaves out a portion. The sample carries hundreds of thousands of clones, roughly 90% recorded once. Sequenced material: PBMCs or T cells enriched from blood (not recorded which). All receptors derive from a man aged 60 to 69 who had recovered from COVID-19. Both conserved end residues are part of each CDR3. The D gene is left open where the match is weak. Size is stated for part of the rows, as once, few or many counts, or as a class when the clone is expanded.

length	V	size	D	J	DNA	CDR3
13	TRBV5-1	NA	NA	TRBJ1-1	TGCGCCAGCAGCTTGAGTGAGAGCACTGAAGCTTTCTTT	CASSLSESTEAFF
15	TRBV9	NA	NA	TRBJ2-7	TGTGCCAGCAGCGTAGCCGGTCATGTCTCCTACGAGCAGTACTTC	CASSVAGHVSYEQYF
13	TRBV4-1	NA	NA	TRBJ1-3	TGCGCCAGCAGCCAAGCCACGGGGGACACCATATATTTT	CASSQATGDTIYF
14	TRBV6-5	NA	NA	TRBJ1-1	TGTGCCAGCAGTTACTCAGGGGAGGGGGGAGAAGCTTTCTTT	CASSYSGEGGEAFF
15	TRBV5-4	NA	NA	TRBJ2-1	TGTGCCAGCAGCTCCGGCGGGGTAACCTACAATGAGCAGTTCTTC	CASSSGGVTYNEQFF
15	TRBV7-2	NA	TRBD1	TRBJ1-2	TGTGCCAGCAGCTTAGGGGGACAGGGGGCGCATGGCTACACCTTC	CASSLGGQGAHGYTF
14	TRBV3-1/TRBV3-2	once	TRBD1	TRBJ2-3	TGTGCCAGCAGCGGACAGGGACACACAGATACGCAGTATTTT	CASSGQGHTDTQYF
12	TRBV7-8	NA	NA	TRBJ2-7	TGTGCCAGCAGCTTAGCTGCGGGCGAGCAGTACTTC	CASSLAAGEQYF
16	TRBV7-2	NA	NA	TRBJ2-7	TGTGCCAGCAGCTTAGCCTGGTCCCCTAGGACCTACGAGCAGTACTTC	CASSLAWSPRTYEQYF
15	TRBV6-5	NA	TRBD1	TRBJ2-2	TGTGCCAGCAGTACCTCGGACAGGGCAGACGGGGAGCTGTTTTTT	CASSTSDRADGELFF
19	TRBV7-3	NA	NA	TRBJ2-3	TGTGCCAGCAGCTCTGCTCTGAGGGAAAGCCCTACTTACACAGATACGCAGTATTTT	CASSSALRESPTYTDTQYF
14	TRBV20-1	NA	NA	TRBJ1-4	TGCAGTGCTAGTGCGGGGGACGGACGTGAAAAACTGTTTTTT	CSASAGDGREKLFF
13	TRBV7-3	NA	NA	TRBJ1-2	TGTGCCAGCAGCGCAGATCGGGGCTATGGCTACACCTTC	CASSADRGYGYTF
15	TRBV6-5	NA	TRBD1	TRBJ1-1	TGTGCCAGCAAGACAGGGGTGGCGGTGAACACTGAAGCTTTCTTT	CASKTGVAVNTEAFF
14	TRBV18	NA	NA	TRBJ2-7	TGTGCCAGCTCACCAGCGCGGGACAGCTACGAGCAGTACTTC	CASSPARDSYEQYF
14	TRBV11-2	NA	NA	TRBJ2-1	TGTGCCAGCAGCTTAGCTACTCCCTACAATGAGCAGTTCTTC	CASSLATPYNEQFF
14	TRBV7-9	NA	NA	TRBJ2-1	TGTGCCAGCAGCTTAGTGGCCCCATACAATGAGCAGTTCTTC	CASSLVAPYNEQFF
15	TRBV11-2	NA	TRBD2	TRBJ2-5	TGTGCCAGCAGCTTAGTAAGGGGAGGGCTGGAGACCCAGTACTTC	CASSLVRGGLETQYF
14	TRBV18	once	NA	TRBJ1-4	TGTGCCAGCTCACCTGGGCAGAAAAATGAAAAACTGTTTTTT	CASSPGQKNEKLFF
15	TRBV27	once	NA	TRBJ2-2	TGTGCCAGCAGTTCCGAGGGTAGAGGTACCGGGGAGCTGTTTTTT	CASSSEGRGTGELFF
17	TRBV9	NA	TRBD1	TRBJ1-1	TGTGCCAGCAGCGGAAGGACAGGAGATAACATGAACACTGAAGCTTTCTTT	CASSGRTGDNMNTEAFF
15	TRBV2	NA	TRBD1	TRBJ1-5	TGTGCCAGCAGCGCAAGGGGACAGAACAATCAGCCCCAGCATTTT	CASSARGQNNQPQHF
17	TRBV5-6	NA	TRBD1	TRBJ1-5	TGTGCCAGCAGCCGGGCCGGGACAGGGCTTGGCAATCAGCCCCAGCATTTT	CASSRAGTGLGNQPQHF
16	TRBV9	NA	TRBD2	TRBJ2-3	TGTGCCAGCAGTTATGGGACTAGCGGAGGCACAGATACGCAGTATTTT	CASSYGTSGGTDTQYF
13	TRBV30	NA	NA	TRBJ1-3	TGTGCCGTGGGCAGGGCTTCTGGAAACACCATATATTTT	CAVGRASGNTIYF
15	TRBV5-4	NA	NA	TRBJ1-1	TGTGCCAGCAGCTTGGGGTTTCAGGGTGGCACTGAAGCTTTCTTT	CASSLGFQGGTEAFF
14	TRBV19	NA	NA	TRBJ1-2	TGTGCCAGTAGTATAGTCGGCGGAACTTATGGCTACACCTTC	CASSIVGGTYGYTF
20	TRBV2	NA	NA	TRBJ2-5	TGTGCCAGCAGTCCACCTAGGGGCGGACAAGCCCCCTTCATTATAGAGACCCAGTACTTC	CASSPPRGGQAPFIIETQYF
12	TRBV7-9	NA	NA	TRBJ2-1	TGTGCCAGCAGCCTCACCGGGGTTGAGCAGTTCTTC	CASSLTGVEQFF
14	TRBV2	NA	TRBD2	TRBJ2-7	TGTGCCAGCAGTGGGCTAGCGGGAGTAAGTGGGCAGTACTTC	CASSGLAGVSGQYF
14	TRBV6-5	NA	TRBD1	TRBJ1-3	TGTGCCAGCAGTTACGCGGGACAGGGAAACACCATATATTTT	CASSYAGQGNTIYF
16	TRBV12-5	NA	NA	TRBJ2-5	TGTGCTAGTGGTTTTCGGGGGTACAGAATAGAAGAGACCCAGTACTTC	CASGFRGYRIEETQYF
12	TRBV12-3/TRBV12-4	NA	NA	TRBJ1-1	TGTGCCAGCAGTCCGACAGGCACTGAAGCTTTCTTT	CASSPTGTEAFF
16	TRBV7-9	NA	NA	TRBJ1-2	TGTGCCAGCAGCCACCGATTGAGACAGCAGGACTATGGCTACACCTTC	CASSHRLRQQDYGYTF